This TCR beta chain was profiled in a study of PD-1 blockade in classical Hodgkin lymphoma. Study-level results: With respect to the repertoire differences, their causes, possibly disease activity or prior therapy, remain undefined. TCR diversity at baseline was reported to be reduced in newly diagnosed patients relative to healthy donors.

Clones were read by immunoSEQ multiplex PCR, and TCRdb kept only the in-frame ones, dropping some. The sample shows around 30,000 clones, 75% to 90% of them seen only once. As regards this clone: As yet, its antigen is unknown.

CDR1 KGHSH and CDR2 LQKENI come from the germline V gene. This CDR3 contains 17 residues. J gave up 5 bases and V 1 base, and 11 bases lay outside the gene matches. The time point denotes: newly diagnosed, previously untreated cHL patient sample. Researchers used magnetic negative selection to pull out pure CD4+ T cells from thawed PBMCs. PBMCs from untreated, newly diagnosed classical Hodgkin lymphoma were comparison samples. This TCR was recovered from a human donor with classical Hodgkin lymphoma. The chain couples TRBV18 to TRBJ2-1; 7 bases map to TRBD1. Sequenced sample: CD4+ T cells from blood. CDR3 sequence: CASSPRQTGRGDNEQFF. The CDR3, as DNA: TGTGCCAGCTCACCACGACAGACAGGGCGAGGAGACAATGAGCAGTTCTTC.